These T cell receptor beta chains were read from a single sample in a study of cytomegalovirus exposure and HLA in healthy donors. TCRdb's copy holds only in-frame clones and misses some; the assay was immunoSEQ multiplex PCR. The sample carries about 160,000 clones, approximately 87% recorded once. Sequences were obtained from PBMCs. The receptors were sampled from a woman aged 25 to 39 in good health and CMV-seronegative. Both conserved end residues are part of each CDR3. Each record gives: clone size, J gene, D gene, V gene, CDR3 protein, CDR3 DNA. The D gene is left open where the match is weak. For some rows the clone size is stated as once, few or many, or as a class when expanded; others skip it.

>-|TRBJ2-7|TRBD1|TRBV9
CASSAPGQGEYEQYF
TGTGCCAGCAGCGCACCGGGACAGGGAGAATACGAGCAGTACTTC
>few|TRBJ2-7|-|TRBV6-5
CASSYRDTYEQYF
TGTGCCAGCAGTTACCGGGACACCTACGAGCAGTACTTC
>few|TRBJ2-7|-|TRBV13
CASSLVVRQDYEQYF
TGTGCCAGCAGCTTAGTGGTAAGACAGGACTACGAGCAGTACTTC
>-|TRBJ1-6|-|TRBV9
CASSVGRGRYNSPLHF
TGTGCCAGCAGCGTAGGCAGGGGCCGTTATAATTCACCCCTCCACTTT
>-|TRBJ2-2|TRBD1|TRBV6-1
CASSSGQGETGELFF
TGTGCCAGCAGTTCCGGACAGGGGGAAACCGGGGAGCTGTTTTTT
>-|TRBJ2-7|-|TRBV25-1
CASSEYVDGAYEQYF
TGTGCCAGCAGTGAATATGTGGACGGCGCCTACGAGCAGTACTTC
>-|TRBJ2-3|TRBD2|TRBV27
CASRAGVASTDTQYF
TGTGCCAGCAGGGCGGGAGTCGCTAGCACAGATACGCAGTATTTT
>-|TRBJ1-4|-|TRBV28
CASSSPGREAEKLFF
TGTGCCAGCAGCTCTCCGGGAAGGGAGGCTGAAAAACTGTTTTTT
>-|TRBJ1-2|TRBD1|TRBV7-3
CASKGAGTANYGYTF
TGTGCCTCCAAGGGGGCAGGGACAGCTAACTATGGCTACACCTTC
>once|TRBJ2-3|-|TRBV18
CASSPKTDTQYF
TGTGCCAGCTCACCGAAAACAGATACGCAGTATTTT
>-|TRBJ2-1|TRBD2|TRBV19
CASSIGGSNHNEQFF
TGTGCCAGTAGTATCGGCGGGAGCAACCACAATGAGCAGTTCTTC
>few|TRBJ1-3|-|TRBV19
CASSKTPGPGNTIYF
TGTGCCAGTAGTAAAACACCGGGACCTGGAAACACCATATATTTT
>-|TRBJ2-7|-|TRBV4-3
CASSQDAGTSYEQYF
TGCGCCAGCAGCCAAGATGCGGGGACGTCCTACGAGCAGTACTTC
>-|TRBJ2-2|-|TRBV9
CASSVELQTGELFF
TGTGCCAGCAGCGTAGAGCTACAAACCGGGGAGCTGTTTTTT
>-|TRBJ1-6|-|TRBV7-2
CASSLGGARFNSPLHF
TGTGCCAGCAGCTTAGGAGGGGCTCGTTTTAATTCACCCCTCCACTTT
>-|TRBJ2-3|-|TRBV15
CATSRSSSLDTQYF
TGTGCCACCAGCAGATCATCTAGTTTGGATACACAGTATTTT
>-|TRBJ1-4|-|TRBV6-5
CASSYLGSRGEKLFF
TGTGCCAGCAGTTACTTAGGATCCAGGGGTGAAAAACTGTTTTTT
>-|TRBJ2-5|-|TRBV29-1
CSVGGETQYF
TGCAGCGTTGGAGGGGAGACCCAGTACTTC
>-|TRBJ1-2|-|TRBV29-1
CSVESAVGENHGYTF
TGCAGCGTTGAGTCGGCAGTCGGAGAGAACCATGGCTACACCTTC
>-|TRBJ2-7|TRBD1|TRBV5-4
CASSNAGTGEQYF
TGTGCCAGCAGCAATGCCGGGACAGGGGAGCAGTACTTC
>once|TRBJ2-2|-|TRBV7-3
CASSLRQGGSGELFF
TGTGCCAGCAGCTTAAGACAGGGAGGGAGCGGGGAGCTGTTTTTT
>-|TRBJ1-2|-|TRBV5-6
CASSLGQGDYGYTF
TGTGCCAGCAGCTTGGGGCAGGGCGACTATGGCTACACCTTC
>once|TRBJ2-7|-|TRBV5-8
CASTLRVGWGHEQYF
TGTGCCAGCACTCTGCGTGTAGGGTGGGGCCACGAGCAGTACTTC
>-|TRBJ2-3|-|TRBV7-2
CASSSWTTNKGDTQYF
TGTGCCAGCAGCTCTTGGACGACAAACAAGGGAGATACGCAGTATTTT
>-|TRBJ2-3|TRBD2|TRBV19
CASSIERRGGDTQYF
TGTGCCAGTAGTATCGAGCGACGGGGGGGAGATACGCAGTATTTT
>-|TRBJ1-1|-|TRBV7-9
CASTQGPGENTEAFF
TGTGCCAGCACCCAAGGCCCAGGGGAGAACACTGAAGCTTTCTTT
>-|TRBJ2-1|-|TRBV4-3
CASSQEVRDSYNEQFF
TGCGCCAGCAGCCAGGAAGTCAGGGACTCCTACAATGAGCAGTTCTTC
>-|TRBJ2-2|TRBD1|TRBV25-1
CASSPDRGNTGELFF
TGTGCCAGCAGCCCGGACAGGGGTAACACCGGGGAGCTGTTTTTT
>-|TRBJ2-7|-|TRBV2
CASSLLDSHSGEQYF
TGTGCCAGCAGCCTCTTGGACAGCCACTCAGGCGAGCAGTACTTC
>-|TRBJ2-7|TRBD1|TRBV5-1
CASSLGQGAYEQYF
TGCGCCAGCAGCTTAGGACAGGGCGCCTACGAGCAGTACTTC
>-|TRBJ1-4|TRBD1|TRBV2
CASTDREAEKLFF
TGTGCCAGTACGGACAGGGAGGCCGAAAAACTGTTTTTT
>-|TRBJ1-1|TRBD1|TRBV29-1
CSVVAGGTEAFF
TGCAGCGTTGTAGCAGGGGGCACTGAAGCTTTCTTT
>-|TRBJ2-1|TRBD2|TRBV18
CASSPSASGYYNEQFF
TGTGCCAGCTCACCATCTGCTAGCGGATACTACAATGAGCAGTTCTTC
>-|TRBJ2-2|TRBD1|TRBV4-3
CASSPQAVGGQGAIGELFF
TGCGCCAGCAGCCCCCAAGCCGTGGGGGGACAGGGGGCAATCGGGGAGCTGTTTTTT
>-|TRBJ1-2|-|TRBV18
CASSPLEAFYGYTF
TGTGCCAGCTCACCTCTCGAGGCATTCTATGGCTACACCTTC
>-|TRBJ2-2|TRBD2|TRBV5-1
CASTAGTSGRADTGELFF
TGCGCCAGCACCGCAGGGACTAGCGGGAGGGCCGACACCGGGGAGCTGTTTTTT
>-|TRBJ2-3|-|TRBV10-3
CAISDRGSSTDTQYF
TGTGCCATCAGTGACCGAGGGTCTAGCACAGATACGCAGTATTTT